This T cell receptor (beta chain) was identified during a study of PD-1 blockade in classical Hodgkin lymphoma. Study results and limitations: Later analyses included only patients treated at least 1 year post-ASCT.

The protocol was immunoSEQ multiplex PCR, while the TCRdb copy is restricted to in-frame clones and leaves out a portion. Among under 30,000 clones listed, 70% to 75% were seen once. Comment on this clone: Its cognate antigen is unknown.

The CDR3 runs to 14 residues. CDR1 MNHEY and CDR2 SMNVEV come from the germline V gene (reference sequence). The germline V and J ends were trimmed by 2 bases and 5 bases, with 13 bases remaining between them. No patient escaped relapse after autologous stem cell transplantation, and brentuximab vedotin exposure varied. The chain is built from TRBV27 and TRBJ2-7, with D possibly being TRBD2 (5 bases). This receptor was identified in a human donor with classical Hodgkin lymphoma. This material consisted of peripheral blood mononuclear cells (PBMCs), taken before the second cycle of nivolumab. The CDR3 reads CASSLAAAGDEQYF. In DNA form, the CDR3 reads TGTGCCAGCAGTTTAGCGGCGGCCGGGGACGAGCAGTACTTC.